The entry below gives a single T cell receptor (beta chain) sequence along with its context. This clonotype was picked up many times. This receptor's antigen is unknown. No quality values exist for individual bases; no much larger clone is one base distant. Deletion took 2 bases off V and 4 bases off J, with a span of 9 bases between the germline ends. CDR1 and CDR2 are read off the germline V gene as SGDLS and YYNGEE. The CDR3 runs 13 amino acids, cysteine and phenylalanine included. CDR3 DNA is the only sequence kept; it has 39 bases, read in frame from the first base. The data are from a study of T cells after yellow fever vaccination (dated by TCRdb to between 2018 and 2021). Looking at the study overall: The SMART-Seq v4 Ultra Low Input RNA kit was used to prepare libraries from fractions with low cell numbers. Two healthy male donors, one aged 18 to 29 and one aged 30 to 40 years, made up the cohort. To follow T-cell clones before and after primary and booster YFV17D yellow fever vaccination, bulk TCR alpha and beta repertoires were sequenced over time. Bulk PBMC replicates and cell subsets were isolated from blood drawn at multiple timepoints before and after both primary and secondary immunization. The investigation overall reported the following: A small fraction of clonotypes appeared in both the CD4 and CD8 compartments, likely as a result of convergent recombination. Only a couple of donors were included in the study, so the extent to which the findings can be generalized is limited. FACS-sorted repertoires could contain abundant contaminating clonotypes from the bulk population, so computational filtering was required. After the booster, most of the clones that had expanded following primary vaccination were detected again (approximately 96% of CD4 and around 90% of CD8), which suggests that memory was broadly maintained. Compared with the primary T-cell response, the secondary T-cell response was faster but weaker, reaching its peak on day 5 rather than on day 15.

Reads for this sample came from an Illumina NovaSeq 6000. TCR cDNA was made using 5'RACE template switching, a step that added a universal primer site and unique molecular identifiers. Priming for cDNA synthesis came from both the TCR alpha and TCR beta constant segments. Library amplification involved two PCR steps, and the second step added sample barcodes and sequencing adapters. Libraries were sequenced on Illumina HiSeq 2500 (2x100 bp) or NovaSeq (2x150 bp). The paper's data handling went like this. MIGEC was used to demultiplex reads and collapse the reads into UMI consensus sequences, and MiXCR was used for V(D)J alignment. Clonotypes responding to the vaccine were identified with edgeR on replicate PBMC samples, with the criteria of FDR below 0.01 and a log2 fold change above 5 up to day 15. Each bulk clonotype was labeled CD4 or CD8 based on which sequenced repertoire, CD4 or CD8, contained the clonotype at higher abundance. The raw public reads went through TCRdb reprocessing: fastp at Q25, MiXCR clone calling, in-frame beta chains kept. CDR3 protein duplicates are merged, each entry listing the most common genes and DNA. The V and J calls here are based on TCRdb, not the publication. This sample gives fewer than 350,000 distinct CDR3 sequences in total; around 4% of them show up just once. In total, the top ten clones hold roughly a quarter of the sample.

This specimen's treatment or condition label, per the study, means: live attenuated yellow fever vaccine strain. At every blood-draw timepoint, two biological replicates of bulk PBMCs were collected. A standard Ficoll-Paque protocol was used to isolate PBMCs from peripheral blood. RNA was extracted with TriZol from bulk PBMCs, CD4 and CD8 fractions, and dextramer-positive and dextramer-negative fractions. This receptor was taken from a man aged 18 to 35 who received the YFV17D yellow fever vaccine. Material: PBMCs, obtained on the day of the yellow fever booster vaccination. Here the chain combines TRBV9 and TRBJ1-1, with a tentative D gene TRBD1 over 5 matching bases. The base sequence is TGTGCCAGCAGCGTTGGGGGGTTCACTGAAGCTTTCTTT. It translates to CASSVGGFTEAFF.